This paragraph covers one T cell receptor (beta chain) sequence. Its antigen is currently unknown. The study ran its PCR with 60 Vbeta and 13 Jbeta primers. Assay used: immunoSEQ multiplex PCR; TCRdb lists only in-frame clones, some missing. The table has roughly 34,000 clones, less than 75% seen once. Per germline, CDR1 MNHEY and CDR2 SVGAGI. This CDR3 region has 11 residues. The ends lost 11 bases at V and 16 bases at J; junction bases unmatched: 14. The data were obtained in a study of cytomegalovirus exposure and HLA in healthy donors. For the study at large: HLA-typed donors contributed some 87 million unique TCRs, which were held in an early data release.

General study points: Within an earlier analysis, most TCR beta V segments proved productive either about 90% or about 30% of the time. Over 150 TCR beta chains were listed as cytomegalovirus-associated.

Sequenced sample: PBMCs. This chain links TRBV6-5 with TRBJ2-1; 7 nucleotides align to TRBD2. The clonotype originates from a man aged 35 to 55 in good health and CMV-seropositive. Here the CDR3 DNA reads TGTGCCGTATGGGCGGGGGACTGGGGTTTCTTC. Its translation is CAVWAGDWGFF.